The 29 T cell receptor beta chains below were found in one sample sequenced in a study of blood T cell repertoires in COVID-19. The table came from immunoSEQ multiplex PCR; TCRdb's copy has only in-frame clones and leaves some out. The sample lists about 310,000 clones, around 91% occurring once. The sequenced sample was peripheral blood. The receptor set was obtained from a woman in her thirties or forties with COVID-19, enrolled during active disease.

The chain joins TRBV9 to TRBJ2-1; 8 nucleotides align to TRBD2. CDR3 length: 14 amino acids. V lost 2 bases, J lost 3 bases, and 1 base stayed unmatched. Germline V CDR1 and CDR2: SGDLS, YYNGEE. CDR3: CASSVSGNYNEQFF. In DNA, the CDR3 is TGTGCCAGCAGCGTTAGCGGGAACTACAATGAGCAGTTCTTC.

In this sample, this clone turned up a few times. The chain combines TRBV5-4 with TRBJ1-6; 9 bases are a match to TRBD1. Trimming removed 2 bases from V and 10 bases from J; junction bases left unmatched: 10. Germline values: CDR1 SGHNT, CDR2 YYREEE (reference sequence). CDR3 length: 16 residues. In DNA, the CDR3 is TGTGCCAGCAGCTTTAATGTGACAGGGGGAGGATCACCCCTCCACTTT. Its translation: CASSFNVTGGGSPLHF.

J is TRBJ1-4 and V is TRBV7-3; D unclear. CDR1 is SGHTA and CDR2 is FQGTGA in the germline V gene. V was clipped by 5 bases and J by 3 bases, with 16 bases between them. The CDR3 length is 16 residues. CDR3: CASSRLRPQANEKLFF. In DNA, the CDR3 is TGTGCCAGCAGCCGGTTAAGACCCCAGGCTAATGAAAAACTGTTTTTT.

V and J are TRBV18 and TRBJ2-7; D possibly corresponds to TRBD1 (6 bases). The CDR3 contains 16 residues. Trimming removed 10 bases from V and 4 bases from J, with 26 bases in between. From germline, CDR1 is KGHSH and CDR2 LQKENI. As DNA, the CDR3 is TGTGCCACCCGTCTAGGGTCGGCAGGGGCAAGATACGAGCAGTACTTC. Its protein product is CATRLGSAGARYEQYF.

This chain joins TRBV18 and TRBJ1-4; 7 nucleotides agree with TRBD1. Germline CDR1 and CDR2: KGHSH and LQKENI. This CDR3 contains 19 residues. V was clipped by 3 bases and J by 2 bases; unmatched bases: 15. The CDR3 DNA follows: TGTGCCAGCTCACCCCTCCCCCGGGACAGAAGATCGACTAATGAAAAACTGTTTTTT. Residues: CASSPLPRDRRSTNEKLFF.

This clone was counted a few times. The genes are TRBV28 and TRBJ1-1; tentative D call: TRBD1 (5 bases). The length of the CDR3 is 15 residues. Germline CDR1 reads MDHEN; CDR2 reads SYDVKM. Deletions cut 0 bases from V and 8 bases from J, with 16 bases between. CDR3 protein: CASSLWSGRTREAFF. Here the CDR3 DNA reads TGTGCCAGCAGTTTATGGTCAGGGAGGACTAGGGAAGCTTTCTTT. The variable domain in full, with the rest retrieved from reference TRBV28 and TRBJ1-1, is DVKVTQSSRYLVKRTGEKVFLECVQDMDHENMFWYRQDPGLGLRLIYFSYDVKMKEKGDIPEGYSVSREKKERFSLILESASTNQTSMYLCASSLWSGRTREAFFGQGTRLTVV.

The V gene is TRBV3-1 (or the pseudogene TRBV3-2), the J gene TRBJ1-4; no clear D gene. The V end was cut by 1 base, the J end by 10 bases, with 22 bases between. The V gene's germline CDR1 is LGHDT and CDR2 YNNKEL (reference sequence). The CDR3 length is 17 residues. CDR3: CASSQATLLTQEGKLFF. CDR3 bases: TGTGCCAGCAGCCAAGCCACCCTCCTCACTCAGGAGGGAAAACTGTTTTTT.

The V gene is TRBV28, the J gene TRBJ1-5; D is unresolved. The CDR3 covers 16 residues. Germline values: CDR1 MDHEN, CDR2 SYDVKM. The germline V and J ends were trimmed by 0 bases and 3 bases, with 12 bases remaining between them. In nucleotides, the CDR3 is TGTGCCAGCAGTTTATGGGAGGATGAGCACAATCAGCCCCAGCATTTT. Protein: CASSLWEDEHNQPQHF. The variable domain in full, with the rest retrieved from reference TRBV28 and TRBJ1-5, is DVKVTQSSRYLVKRTGEKVFLECVQDMDHENMFWYRQDPGLGLRLIYFSYDVKMKEKGDIPEGYSVSREKKERFSLILESASTNQTSMYLCASSLWEDEHNQPQHFGDGTRLSIL.

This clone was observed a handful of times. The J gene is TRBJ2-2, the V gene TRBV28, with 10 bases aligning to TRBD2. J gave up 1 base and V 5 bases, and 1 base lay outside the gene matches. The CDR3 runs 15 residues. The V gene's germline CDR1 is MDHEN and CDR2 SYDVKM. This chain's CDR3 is CASSRTSGNTGELFF. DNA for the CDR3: TGTGCCAGCAGTCGGACTAGCGGGAACACCGGGGAGCTGTTTTTT.

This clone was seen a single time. CDR3: CASSPGDRGTGELFF. The CDR3, as DNA: TGTGCCAGCAGCCCGGGGGACAGGGGCACCGGGGAGCTGTTTTTT. The gene calls are TRBV5-8 and TRBJ2-2; 10 bases are a match to TRBD1. V lost 4 bases and J lost 4; bases outside the gene matches: 4. There are 15 residues in the CDR3. Per germline, CDR1 SGHTS and CDR2 YDEGEE.

This CDR3 is CASSLGTGGGYGYTF. The CDR3 bases are TGTGCCAGCAGCTTGGGGACAGGGGGGGGCTATGGCTACACCTTC. The rearrangement joins TRBV5-4 to TRBJ1-2, with 10 nucleotides matching TRBD1. The trim removed 0 bases at V and 4 bases at J, leaving 3 bases unmatched. CDR1 SGHNT and CDR2 YYREEE come from the germline V gene (reference sequence). This CDR3 spans 15 amino acids.

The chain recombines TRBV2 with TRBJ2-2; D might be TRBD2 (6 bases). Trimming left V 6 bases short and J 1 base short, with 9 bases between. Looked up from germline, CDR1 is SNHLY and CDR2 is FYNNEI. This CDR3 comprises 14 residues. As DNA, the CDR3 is TGTGCCAGCAGCTTGGGAGGGAACACCGGGGAGCTGTTTTTT. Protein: CASSLGGNTGELFF.

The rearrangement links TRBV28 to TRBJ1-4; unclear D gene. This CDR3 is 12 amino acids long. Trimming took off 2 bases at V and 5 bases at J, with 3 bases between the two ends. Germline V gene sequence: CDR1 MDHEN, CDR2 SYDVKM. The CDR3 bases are TGTGCCAGCAGTTTACCGAATGAAAAACTGTTTTTT. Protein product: CASSLPNEKLFF. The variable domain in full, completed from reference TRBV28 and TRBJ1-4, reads DVKVTQSSRYLVKRTGEKVFLECVQDMDHENMFWYRQDPGLGLRLIYFSYDVKMKEKGDIPEGYSVSREKKERFSLILESASTNQTSMYLCASSLPNEKLFFGSGTQLSVL.

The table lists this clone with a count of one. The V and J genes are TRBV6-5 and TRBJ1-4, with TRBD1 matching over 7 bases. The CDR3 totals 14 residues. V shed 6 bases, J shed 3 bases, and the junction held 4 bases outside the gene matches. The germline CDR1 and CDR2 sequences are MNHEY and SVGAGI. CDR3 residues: CASSRDRSNEKLFF. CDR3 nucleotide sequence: TGTGCCAGCAGCCGGGACAGATCTAATGAAAAACTGTTTTTT.

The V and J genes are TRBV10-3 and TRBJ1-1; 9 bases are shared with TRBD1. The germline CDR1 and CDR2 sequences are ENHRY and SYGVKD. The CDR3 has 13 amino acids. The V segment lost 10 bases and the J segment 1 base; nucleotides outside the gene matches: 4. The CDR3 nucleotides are TGTGCCAGGAGACAGGGGGAGAACACTGAAGCTTTCTTT. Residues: CARRQGENTEAFF.

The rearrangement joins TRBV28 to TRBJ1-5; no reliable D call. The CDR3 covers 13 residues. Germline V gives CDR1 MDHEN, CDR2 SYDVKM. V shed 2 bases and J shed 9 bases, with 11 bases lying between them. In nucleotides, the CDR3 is TGTGCCAGCAGTTTAGTCGGTGCCCCGCCCCAGCATTTT. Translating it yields CASSLVGAPPQHF.

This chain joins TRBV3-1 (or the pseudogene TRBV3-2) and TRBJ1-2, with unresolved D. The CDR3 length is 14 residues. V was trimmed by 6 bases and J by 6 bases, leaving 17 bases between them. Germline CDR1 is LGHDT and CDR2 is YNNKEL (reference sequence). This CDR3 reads CASSLTYPLDGYTF. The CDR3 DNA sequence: TGTGCCAGCAGTCTAACGTATCCACTGGATGGCTACACCTTC.

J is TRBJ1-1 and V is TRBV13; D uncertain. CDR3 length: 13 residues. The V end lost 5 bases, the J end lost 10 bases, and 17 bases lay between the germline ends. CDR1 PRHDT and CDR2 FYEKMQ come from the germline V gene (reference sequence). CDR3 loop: CASSLVGSSRAFF. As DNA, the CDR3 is TGTGCCAGCAGCCTAGTCGGGTCCTCAAGAGCTTTCTTT.

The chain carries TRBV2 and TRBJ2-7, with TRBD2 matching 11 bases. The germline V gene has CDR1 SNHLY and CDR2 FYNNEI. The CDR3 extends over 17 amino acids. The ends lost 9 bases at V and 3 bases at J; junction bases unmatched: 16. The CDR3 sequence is CASKLAGASPPDYEQYF. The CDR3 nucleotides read TGTGCCAGTAAACTAGCGGGAGCGTCACCCCCCGACTACGAGCAGTACTTC.

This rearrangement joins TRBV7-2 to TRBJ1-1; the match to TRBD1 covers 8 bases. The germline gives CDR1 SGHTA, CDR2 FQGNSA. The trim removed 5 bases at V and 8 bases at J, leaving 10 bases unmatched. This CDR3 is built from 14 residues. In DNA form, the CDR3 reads TGTGCCAGCAGCACTCAGAGGACAGGGCTGGAAGCTTTCTTT. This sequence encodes CASSTQRTGLEAFF. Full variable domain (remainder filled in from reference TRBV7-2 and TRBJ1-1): GAGVSQSPSNKVTEKGKDVELRCDPISGHTALYWYRQSLGQGLEFLIYFQGNSAPDKSGLPSDRFSAERTGGSVSTLTIQRTQQEDSAVYLCASSTQRTGLEAFFGQGTRLTVV.

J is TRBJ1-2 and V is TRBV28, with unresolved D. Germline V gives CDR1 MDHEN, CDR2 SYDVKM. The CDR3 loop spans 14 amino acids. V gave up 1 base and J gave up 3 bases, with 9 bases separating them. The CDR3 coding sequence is TGTGCCAGCAGTTTATCCCCTGACTACTATGGCTACACCTTC. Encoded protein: CASSLSPDYYGYTF.

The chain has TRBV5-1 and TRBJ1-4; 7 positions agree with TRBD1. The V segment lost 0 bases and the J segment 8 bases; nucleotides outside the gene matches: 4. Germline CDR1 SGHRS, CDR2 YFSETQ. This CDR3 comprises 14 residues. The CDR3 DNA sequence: TGCGCCAGCAGCTTGGGACAGGGTGTAGAAAAACTGTTTTTT. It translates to CASSLGQGVEKLFF.

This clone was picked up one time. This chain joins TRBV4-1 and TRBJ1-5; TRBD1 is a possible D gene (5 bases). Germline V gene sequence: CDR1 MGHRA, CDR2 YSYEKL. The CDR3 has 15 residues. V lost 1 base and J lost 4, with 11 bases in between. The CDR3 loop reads CASSQGRQSNQPQHF. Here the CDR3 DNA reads TGCGCCAGCAGCCAAGGGCGACAGTCAAATCAGCCCCAGCATTTT.

The CDR3, as DNA: TGTGCCAGCAGCTTGGTACACCGCAGGGAGAACACTGAAGCTTTCTTT. It codes for CASSLVHRRENTEAFF. The chain has TRBV7-2 and TRBJ1-1; TRBD1 might be the D (5 bases). V lost 3 bases to trimming and J lost 1 base, with 15 bases between them. This CDR3 comprises 16 residues. The germline V gene encodes CDR1 SGHTA and CDR2 FQGNSA.

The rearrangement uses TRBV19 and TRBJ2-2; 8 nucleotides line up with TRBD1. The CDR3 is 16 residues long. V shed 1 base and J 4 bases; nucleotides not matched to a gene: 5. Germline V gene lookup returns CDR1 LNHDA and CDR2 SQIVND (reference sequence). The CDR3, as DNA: TGTGCCAGTAGTATAGGGGGACAGGTTAGCACCGGGGAGCTGTTTTTT. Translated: CASSIGGQVSTGELFF.

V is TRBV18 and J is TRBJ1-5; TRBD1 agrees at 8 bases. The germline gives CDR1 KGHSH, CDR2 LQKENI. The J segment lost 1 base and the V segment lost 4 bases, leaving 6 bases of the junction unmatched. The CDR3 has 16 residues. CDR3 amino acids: CASSLRTGMSNQPQHF. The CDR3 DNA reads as TGTGCCAGCTCACTCCGGACAGGGATGAGCAATCAGCCCCAGCATTTT.

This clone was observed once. Here the CDR3 DNA reads TGTGCCAGCAGTCTCACAGGCCTCAGGTACACTGAAGCTTTCTTT. Translating it yields CASSLTGLRYTEAFF. The V gene is TRBV6-5, the J gene TRBJ1-1; a weak D match, TRBD1 (5 bases). The germline gives CDR1 MNHEY, CDR2 SVGAGI. V shed 5 bases and J shed 3 bases, with 16 bases lying between them. CDR3 length: 15 amino acids.

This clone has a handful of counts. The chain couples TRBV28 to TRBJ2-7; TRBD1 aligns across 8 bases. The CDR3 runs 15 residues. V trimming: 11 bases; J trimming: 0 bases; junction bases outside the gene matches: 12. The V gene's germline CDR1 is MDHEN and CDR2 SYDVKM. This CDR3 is CAGSRTGGLSYEQYF. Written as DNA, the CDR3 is TGTGCCGGATCCCGAACAGGGGGACTCTCCTACGAGCAGTACTTC.

CDR3 protein: CASSFADLETQYF. For the CDR3, the DNA is TGTGCCAGCAGTTTCGCGGACTTAGAGACCCAGTACTTC. This chain joins TRBV27 and TRBJ2-5; D might be TRBD2 (5 bases). Trimming shortened V by 3 bases and J by 4 bases, and 9 bases separated the two germline ends. Germline assignment: CDR1 MNHEY and CDR2 SMNVEV (reference sequence). The CDR3 loop spans 13 amino acids.